This passage covers 21 T cell receptor beta chains from one sample sequenced in a study of blood T cell repertoires in COVID-19. The protocol was immunoSEQ multiplex PCR, while the TCRdb copy is restricted to in-frame clones and leaves out a portion. The table lists about 250,000 clones, 80% to 95% of them singletons. Source material: peripheral blood. These receptor sequences come from a young man with COVID-19, enrolled during active disease.

This rearrangement joins TRBV18 to TRBJ1-1, with 10 bases identical to TRBD1. Germline trimming cut 2 bases from V and 10 bases from J; bases unmatched to any gene: 7. The germline V gene has CDR1 KGHSH and CDR2 LQKENI. The CDR3 contains 14 residues. Here the CDR3 DNA reads TGTGCCAGCTCACCAGACAGGGGGCGCGACGGAGCTTTCTTT. Translation gives CASSPDRGRDGAFF.

The rearrangement links TRBV7-2 to TRBJ1-2; 7 bases align to TRBD1. Germline V lookup: CDR1 SGHTA, CDR2 FQGNSA. The CDR3 covers 15 residues. Germline trimming cut 4 bases from V and 4 bases from J; bases unmatched to any gene: 9. The CDR3 bases are TGTGCCAGCAGCTCTCCGGGACAGACTTTCTATGGCTACACCTTC. Translated, it gives CASSSPGQTFYGYTF.

The rearrangement uses TRBV5-1 and TRBJ1-1; the match to TRBD1 covers 10 bases. The CDR3 totals 17 residues. V dropped 5 bases and J dropped 3; count of bases not matched to a gene: 13. CDR1 SGHRS and CDR2 YFSETQ come from the germline V gene. Here the CDR3 DNA reads TGCGCCAGCAGTTTAAAAGGACAGGGGGTAGTTCACACTGAAGCTTTCTTT. It encodes CASSLKGQGVVHTEAFF.

This clone was detected only once. The rearrangement joins TRBV7-9 to TRBJ2-7; 7 bases map to TRBD1. This CDR3 is built from 15 residues. From germline, CDR1 is SEHNR and CDR2 FQNEAQ (reference sequence). J gave up 0 bases and V 3 bases, and 5 bases lay outside the gene matches. The CDR3 spells CASSLDRQGSYEQYF. The CDR3, as DNA: TGTGCCAGCAGCTTGGACAGACAGGGCTCCTACGAGCAGTACTTC. The full variable domain, with the rest looked up from reference TRBV7-9 and TRBJ2-7, is DTGVSQNPRHKITKRGQNVTFRCDPISEHNRLYWYRQTLGQGPEFLTYFQNEAQLEKSRLLSDRFSAERPKGSFSTLEIQRTEQGDSAMYLCASSLDRQGSYEQYFGPGTRLTVT.

This chain connects TRBV6-5 to TRBJ1-2; 9 nucleotides agree with TRBD1. The germline CDR1 and CDR2 sequences are MNHEY and SVGAGI. The CDR3 is 13 residues long. Trimming took 11 bases from V and 3 from J; bases not matched to a gene: 7. CDR3 loop: CAARQGDDYGYTF. The CDR3 nucleotides read TGTGCCGCAAGACAGGGGGATGACTATGGCTACACCTTC.

The chain recombines TRBV24-1 with TRBJ2-2, with 10 bases matching TRBD1. The V and J ends lost 3 bases and 6 bases, in that order; junction bases with no gene match: 6. Germline V gene lookup returns CDR1 KGHDR and CDR2 SFDVKD. CDR3 length: 16 residues. CDR3 amino acids: CATSDPGQGISGELFF. The DNA for the CDR3 is TGTGCCACCAGTGATCCGGGACAGGGGATCTCCGGGGAGCTGTTTTTT.

The V and J genes are TRBV27 and TRBJ1-6; weak D call: TRBD1 (5 bases). The CDR3 consists of 14 residues. The V gene lost 6 bases and the J gene lost 7 bases, with 13 bases spanning the gap. CDR1 and CDR2 (germline): MNHEY, SMNVEV (reference sequence). The CDR3 nucleotides are TGTGCCAGCAGCCCCGGGGGAGCGAATTCACCCCTCCACTTT. Protein product: CASSPGGANSPLHF.

The genes are TRBV7-3 and TRBJ1-1; tentative D call: TRBD1 (5 bases). V was trimmed by 3 bases and J by 4 bases, leaving 12 bases between them. The CDR3 is made up of 14 amino acids. Germline CDR1 and CDR2: SGHTA and FQGTGA. Here the CDR3 reads CASSFAGGGTEAFF. For the CDR3, the DNA is TGTGCCAGCAGCTTCGCCGGCGGGGGCACTGAAGCTTTCTTT.

The gene calls are TRBV6-5 and TRBJ1-2, with unresolved D. Trimming pared 2 bases from V and 6 bases from J, leaving 13 bases between. CDR1 and CDR2 from the germline V gene are MNHEY and SVGAGI. This CDR3 is 14 amino acids long. CDR3 residues: CASSYPGGLNGYTF. CDR3 nucleotides: TGTGCCAGCAGTTACCCGGGTGGTTTAAATGGCTACACCTTC.

The chain couples TRBV7-2 to TRBJ1-4, with TRBD1 as a possible D gene (6 bases). The germline CDR1 and CDR2 sequences are SGHTA and FQGNSA. The CDR3 runs 14 residues. The V gene lost 6 bases and the J gene lost 7 bases, with 15 bases spanning the gap. The CDR3: CASRMGGASEKLFF. CDR3 nucleotides: TGTGCCAGCAGGATGGGGGGGGCGAGTGAAAAACTGTTTTTT.

The chain joins TRBV19 to TRBJ2-3; 9 positions agree with TRBD2. Germline lookup yields CDR1 LNHDA and CDR2 SQIVND (reference sequence). With 5 bases clipped from V and 5 bases from J, the junction kept 5 bases outside the gene matches. The length of the CDR3 is 14 residues. The CDR3 DNA reads as TGTGCCAGTAGTCCTAGCGGGGCAGTAGATACGCAGTATTTT. This codes for CASSPSGAVDTQYF.

This rearrangement joins TRBV11-1 to TRBJ2-7, with TRBD2 identical over 7 bases. The V segment lost 5 bases and the J segment 6 bases; nucleotides outside the gene matches: 4. The germline V gene encodes CDR1 SGHAT and CDR2 FQDESV (reference sequence). CDR3 length: 12 amino acids. CDR3 loop: CASSHGGGEQYF. The CDR3 bases are TGTGCCAGCAGCCACGGCGGGGGCGAGCAGTACTTC.

V is TRBV4-2 and J is TRBJ2-5, with D tentatively TRBD2 (7 bases). V shed 1 base and J shed 3 bases, with 18 bases lying between them. Germline CDR1 and CDR2: LGHNA and YNFKEQ. This CDR3 region has 17 residues. The CDR3 sequence: CASSQGWAGATEETQYF. The CDR3 coding sequence is TGTGCCAGCAGCCAAGGTTGGGCGGGGGCCACCGAAGAGACCCAGTACTTC.

In DNA form, the CDR3 reads TGTGCCAGCAGCTTTGAACAGGACCCCTGGGAGCAGTACTTC. Protein product: CASSFEQDPWEQYF. J is TRBJ2-7 and V is TRBV5-5; D might be TRBD1 (5 bases). The CDR3 consists of 14 residues. V was pared by 2 bases and J by 7 bases, with 16 bases between. The germline V gene has CDR1 SGHKS and CDR2 YYEKEE (reference sequence).

V is TRBV5-1 and J is TRBJ2-2, with 8 bases aligning to TRBD2. The CDR3 has 17 amino acids. The germline CDR1 and CDR2 sequences are SGHRS and YFSETQ. Unmatched junction bases numbered 11, after V lost 1 base and J lost 6 bases. CDR3 sequence (DNA): TGCGCCAGCAGCTTGACCATGGCCGGGGGGGCCTCCGGGGAGCTGTTTTTT. Protein product: CASSLTMAGGASGELFF.

The rearrangement uses TRBV13 and TRBJ2-7; 7 bases map to TRBD1. This CDR3 has 16 residues. Germline CDR1 reads PRHDT; CDR2 reads FYEKMQ (reference sequence). Trimming at V came to 4 bases and at J to 1 base, leaving 10 bases not matched to a gene. CDR3 in amino acids: CASSSTIRQGSYEQYF. For the CDR3, the DNA is TGTGCCAGCAGCTCCACGATCCGACAGGGTTCCTACGAGCAGTACTTC. Using reference TRBV13 and TRBJ2-7 for the parts outside the CDR3, the full variable domain is AAGVIQSPRHLIKEKRETATLKCYPIPRHDTVYWYQQGPGQDPQFLISFYEKMQSDKGSIPDRFSAQQFSDYHSELNMSSLELGDSALYFCASSSTIRQGSYEQYFGPGTRLTVT.

The chain has TRBV9 and TRBJ1-2; 8 nucleotides agree with TRBD1. The V gene's germline CDR1 is SGDLS and CDR2 YYNGEE. This CDR3 comprises 15 residues. Unmatched junction bases numbered 7, after V lost 3 bases and J lost 3 bases. CDR3 nucleotides: TGTGCCAGCAGCGGCACAGGGGGGCAGGACTATGGCTACACCTTC. Translated: CASSGTGGQDYGYTF.

The genes are TRBV5-5 and TRBJ2-5; D unresolved. Germline-derived CDR1 and CDR2 are SGHKS and YYEKEE (reference sequence). The CDR3 has 14 amino acids. V was shortened by 2 bases and J by 2 bases, with 10 bases between the two germline ends. CDR3 in DNA: TGTGCCAGCAGCTTCGTTTCAGGACAAGAGACCCAGTACTTC. Amino acid sequence: CASSFVSGQETQYF. Drawing the rest from reference TRBV5-5 and TRBJ2-5, the complete variable domain is DAGVTQSPTHLIKTRGQQVTLRCSPISGHKSVSWYQQVLGQGPQFIFQYYEKEERGRGNFPDRFSARQFPNYSSELNVNALLLGDSALYLCASSFVSGQETQYFGPGTRLLVL.

The chain carries TRBV6-5 and TRBJ2-1, with 8 nucleotides matching TRBD2. Germline values: CDR1 MNHEY, CDR2 SVGAGI. The V segment lost 6 bases and the J segment 5 bases; nucleotides outside the gene matches: 0. The CDR3 has 12 residues. CDR3 amino acids: CASRRGDNEQFF. The CDR3 nucleotides are TGTGCCAGCAGGCGGGGGGACAATGAGCAGTTCTTC.

The V gene is TRBV7-2, the J gene TRBJ2-7, with 16 bases identical to TRBD2. After removal of 0 bases from V and 9 bases from J, the junction contained 2 bases not matched to a gene. Germline V gene lookup returns CDR1 SGHTA and CDR2 FQGNSA. The CDR3 runs to 15 residues. The chain's CDR3 is CASSLAGTSGGAQYF. The DNA for the CDR3 is TGTGCCAGCAGCTTAGCTGGGACTAGCGGGGGGGCGCAGTACTTC.

The V and J genes are TRBV7-9 and TRBJ2-5; maybe TRBD2 (6 bases). The CDR3 length is 13 residues. V gave up 6 bases and J gave up 2 bases, with 10 bases separating them. The germline CDR1 and CDR2 sequences are SEHNR and FQNEAQ (reference sequence). The CDR3 bases are TGTGCCAGCAGGACACTAGCACAAGAGACCCAGTACTTC. Translation gives CASRTLAQETQYF.